The clone carrying this T cell receptor beta chain was seen at least ten times. This entry is derived from a study of early T cells in non-severe SARS-CoV-2 infection. TCRdb reanalysed the 5' RACE reads using MiXCR and keeps one entry per CDR3 protein. The sample yields some 75,000 distinct CDR3 sequences, roughly 15% seen once. V was pared by 2 bases and J by 7 bases, with 6 bases of the junction left unmatched. CDR1 and CDR2 (germline): MNHNY, SVGAGI (reference sequence). CDR3 length equals 15 residues. This clonotype was obtained from an adult who was a healthcare worker with PCR-confirmed SARS-CoV-2 infection or an uninfected control (not recorded which). The V gene is TRBV6-6, the J gene TRBJ2-1; 9 bases align to TRBD2. The sample comprised whole blood. Written as DNA, the CDR3 is TGTGCCAGCAGTTACCCGGCGGGGGGGCGGAATGAGCAGTTCTTC. Residues: CASSYPAGGRNEQFF.